The 26 T cell receptor beta chains below come from one sample, sequenced in a study of early T cells in non-severe SARS-CoV-2 infection. MiXCR, applied by TCRdb to the 5' RACE reads, yields one record per CDR3 protein. Of 38,000 or so distinct CDR3 sequences listed, about 4.5% are singletons. The specimen sequenced was whole blood. The receptor set was obtained from an adult who was a healthcare worker with PCR-confirmed SARS-CoV-2 infection or an uninfected control (not recorded which).

This clonotype was seen ten or more times. This rearrangement joins TRBV11-2 to TRBJ2-1; D is unresolved. V was shortened by 3 bases and J by 4 bases, with 7 bases between the two germline ends. The CDR3 has 13 amino acids. The germline gives CDR1 SGHAT, CDR2 FQNNGV. Written as DNA, the CDR3 is TGTGCCAGCAGCTTGGCAGTGTACAATGAGCAGTTCTTC. It codes for CASSLAVYNEQFF. Variable domain in full (rest from reference TRBV11-2 and TRBJ2-1): EAGVAQSPRYKIIEKRQSVAFWCNPISGHATLYWYQQILGQGPKLLIQFQNNGVVDDSQLPKDRFSAERLKGVDSTLKIQPAKLEDSAVYLCASSLAVYNEQFFGPGTRLTVL.

This clonotype occurred a few times. The V and J genes are TRBV6-1 and TRBJ1-1, with a possible D match to TRBD1 (6 bases). The CDR3 is 16 amino acids. Germline assignment: CDR1 MNHNS and CDR2 SASEGT. Trimming pared 6 bases from V and 3 bases from J, leaving 20 bases between. The CDR3 is CASSPSRGAGYTEAFF. The CDR3 coding sequence is TGTGCCAGCAGCCCGTCCCGGGGGGCGGGGTACACTGAAGCTTTCTTT.

This clonotype has ten or more counts. The rearrangement joins TRBV30 to TRBJ2-2; tentative D call: TRBD2 (5 bases). The V gene lost 0 bases and the J gene lost 4 bases, with 6 bases spanning the gap. The CDR3 covers 13 residues. Germline lookup yields CDR1 GTSNPN and CDR2 SVGIG (reference sequence). The CDR3 spells CAWSVLGTGELFF. Here the CDR3 DNA reads TGTGCCTGGAGTGTACTAGGCACCGGGGAGCTGTTTTTT.

This clonotype has a count of ten or more. The chain carries TRBV29-1 and TRBJ1-1; D might be TRBD1 (5 bases). Trimming shortened V by 6 bases and J by 0 bases, and 11 bases separated the two germline ends. Germline V gene sequence: CDR1 SQVTM, CDR2 ANQGSEA. This CDR3 is built from 13 residues. The CDR3 DNA reads as TGCAGCGTGGGGCGGGCGCTGAACACTGAAGCTTTCTTT. It translates to CSVGRALNTEAFF. Full variable domain (rest looked up from reference TRBV29-1 and TRBJ1-1): SAVISQKPSRDICQRGTSLTIQCQVDSQVTMMFWYRQQPGQSLTLIATANQGSEATYESGFVIDKFPISRPNLTFSTLTVSNMSPEDSSIYLCSVGRALNTEAFFGQGTRLTVV.

This clonotype was counted at least ten times. The V gene is TRBV25-1, the J gene TRBJ2-1, with 13 bases lining up with TRBD2. The CDR3 consists of 15 residues. V trimming: 5 bases; J trimming: 8 bases; junction bases outside the gene matches: 6. Per the germline V gene, CDR1 is MGHDK and CDR2 is SYGVNS. CDR3 in DNA: TGTGCCAGCAGTAGACTAGCGGGGGGCGTCGATGAGCAGTTCTTC. It translates to CASSRLAGGVDEQFF.

This clonotype was seen at least ten times. The rearrangement joins TRBV20-1 to TRBJ2-2; D is uncertain. The germline V gene encodes CDR1 DFQATT and CDR2 SNEGSKA (reference sequence). This CDR3 spans 12 amino acids. Trimming took off 6 bases at V and 3 bases at J, with 8 bases between the two ends. The CDR3 here is CSAHSDTGELFF. The CDR3 bases are TGCAGTGCACACTCCGACACCGGGGAGCTGTTTTTT.

This clonotype came up many times. The chain uses TRBV7-9 and TRBJ2-2, with D possibly being TRBD1 or TRBD2 (5 bases each). V was cut by 11 bases and J by 5 bases, with 15 bases left in between. Germline V gives CDR1 SEHNR, CDR2 FQNEAQ (reference sequence). The CDR3 spans 13 residues. The CDR3 spells CAPGTHRTGELFF. CDR3 bases: TGTGCCCCAGGGACCCACAGAACCGGGGAGCTGTTTTTT.

There are many counts of this clonotype. The chain links TRBV12-3 or TRBV12-4 to TRBJ2-3; 12 bases are shared with TRBD2. The CDR3 totals 15 residues. V lost 4 bases to trimming and J lost 4 bases; unmatched junction nucleotides: 3. As DNA, the CDR3 is TGTGCCAGCAGTTGGACTAGCGGGGCGGCAGATACGCAGTATTTT. This gives the protein CASSWTSGAADTQYF.

Many counts were recorded for this clonotype. CDR3 loop: CSVEGQGGGDYGYTF. The CDR3 DNA follows: TGCAGCGTTGAAGGTCAGGGAGGAGGGGACTATGGCTACACCTTC. The J gene is TRBJ1-2, the V gene TRBV29-1; tentative D call: TRBD1 (5 bases). Trimming removed 1 base at V and 3 bases at J, with 15 bases between. The germline CDR1 and CDR2 sequences are SQVTM and ANQGSEA. There are 15 residues in the CDR3.

This clonotype was seen at least ten times. This chain joins TRBV12-3 or TRBV12-4 and TRBJ2-7; unclear D gene. The CDR3 runs 13 residues. V gave up 4 bases and J gave up 2 bases, with 9 bases separating them. The CDR3 reads CASSYYLTYEQYF. CDR3 DNA sequence: TGTGCCAGCAGTTATTACCTAACCTACGAGCAGTACTTC.

The CDR3 sequence is CASSQDQRGYTDTQYF. The DNA of the CDR3 is TGCGCCAGCAGCCAAGATCAGAGGGGATACACAGATACGCAGTATTTT. The J gene is TRBJ2-3, the V gene TRBV4-1, with D possibly called TRBD1 or TRBD2 (5 bases each). The germline V gene encodes CDR1 MGHRA and CDR2 YSYEKL. This CDR3 has 16 amino acids. With 0 bases removed from V and 2 bases from J, the gap between germline ends came to 12 bases.

This clonotype has only a few counts. The genes are TRBV3-1 and TRBJ2-7, with D perhaps TRBD1 (7 bases). Germline CDR1 is LGHDT and CDR2 is YNNKEL (reference sequence). This CDR3 comprises 14 residues. The germline V and J ends were trimmed by 3 bases and 3 bases, with 12 bases remaining between them. Here the CDR3 DNA reads TGTGCCAGCAGCCAGGCGGGACAGTACTACGAGCAGTACTTC. Protein sequence: CASSQAGQYYEQYF.

The V call is TRBV12-3 or TRBV12-4, the J call TRBJ2-1, with 10 nucleotides matching TRBD2. This CDR3 is 14 amino acids long. Unmatched junction bases numbered 2, after V lost 5 bases and J lost 4 bases. This CDR3 reads CASSLSGGYNEQFF. CDR3 sequence (DNA): TGTGCCAGCAGTCTTAGCGGGGGGTACAATGAGCAGTTCTTC.

This chain links TRBV27 with TRBJ1-6; a weak D match, TRBD1 (6 bases). V lost 3 bases and J 3 bases, leaving 12 bases between the germline ends. The CDR3 is made up of 16 amino acids. Germline assignment: CDR1 MNHEY and CDR2 SMNVEV (reference sequence). As DNA, the CDR3 is TGTGCCAGCAGTTTCGACGGACAGCACTATAATTCACCCCTCCACTTT. It specifies CASSFDGQHYNSPLHF.

This clonotype was picked up a small number of times. The chain carries TRBV7-9 and TRBJ2-6, with D unresolved. The germline V and J ends were trimmed by 0 bases and 7 bases, with 7 bases remaining between them. This CDR3 comprises 14 residues. Germline CDR1 SEHNR, CDR2 FQNEAQ (reference sequence). Here the CDR3 reads CASSLALGANVLTF. The CDR3 DNA sequence: TGTGCCAGCAGCTTAGCTCTGGGAGCCAACGTCCTGACTTTC.

The V and J genes are TRBV7-9 and TRBJ2-3; D gene uncertain. Trimming stripped 10 bases from V and 2 bases from J, with 7 bases between. The V gene's germline CDR1 is SEHNR and CDR2 FQNEAQ (reference sequence). The CDR3 runs 11 residues. CDR3 loop: CATRNTDTQYF. The CDR3 region has the DNA TGTGCCACCAGGAACACAGATACGCAGTATTTT.

The V gene is TRBV30, the J gene TRBJ1-6; TRBD1 matches 11 bases. CDR3 size: 15 residues. Unmatched junction bases numbered 8, after V lost 6 bases and J lost 7 bases. Looked up from germline, CDR1 is GTSNPN and CDR2 is SVGIG (reference sequence). The CDR3 DNA follows: TGTGCCTGCCAAGGACAGGGGGCGTTAAATTCACCCCTCCACTTT. This sequence encodes CACQGQGALNSPLHF.

This clonotype was found many times. The chain has TRBV7-6 and TRBJ2-2; 11 positions agree with TRBD2. The germline CDR1 and CDR2 sequences are SGHVS and FNYEAQ. The junction had 5 bases not matched to a gene; V was cut back by 0 bases and J by 8 bases. This CDR3 contains 16 residues. CDR3 amino acids: CASSLARGLAVGELFF. The CDR3 coding sequence is TGTGCCAGCAGCTTAGCGCGGGGACTAGCGGTTGGGGAGCTGTTTTTT.

Ten or more counts support this clonotype. The V and J genes are TRBV5-1 and TRBJ1-4; D unclear. CDR3 length: 15 amino acids. Trimming left V 0 bases short and J 8 bases short, with 14 bases between. Germline loops: CDR1 SGHRS, CDR2 YFSETQ. The CDR3 loop is CASSLEVGAGEKLFF. The CDR3 DNA reads as TGCGCCAGCAGCTTGGAGGTGGGCGCGGGAGAAAAACTGTTTTTT. Variable domain in full (rest from reference TRBV5-1 and TRBJ1-4): KAGVTQTPRYLIKTRGQQVTLSCSPISGHRSVSWYQQTPGQGLQFLFEYFSETQRNKGNFPGRFSGRQFSNSRSEMNVSTLELGDSALYLCASSLEVGAGEKLFFGSGTQLSVL.

This chain links TRBV7-8 with TRBJ1-5, with D possibly matching TRBD1 (5 bases). The germline gives CDR1 SGHVS, CDR2 FQNEAQ. Between the trimmed V and J ends, which lost 5 bases and 6 bases, there was a span of 14 bases. This CDR3 has 14 amino acids. The CDR3 coding sequence is TGTGCCAGCAGCCGCGAAGGGGCGGTTCAGCCCCAGCATTTT. It encodes CASSREGAVQPQHF.

This clonotype came up a few times. This chain joins TRBV18 and TRBJ2-1; TRBD1 is a possible D gene (6 bases). The V and J ends lost 3 bases and 6 bases respectively, with 12 bases between them. The germline V gene has CDR1 KGHSH and CDR2 LQKENI. This CDR3 is 14 amino acids long. CDR3 nucleotides: TGTGCCAGCTCACCTAGGGACACCTCCAATGAGCAGTTCTTC. Its translation is CASSPRDTSNEQFF. The full variable domain, in which reference TRBV18 and TRBJ2-1 provide the parts outside the CDR3, is NAGVMQNPRHLVRRRGQEARLRCSPMKGHSHVYWYRQLPEEGLKFMVYLQKENIIDESGMPKERFSAEFPKEGPSILRIQQVVRGDSAAYFCASSPRDTSNEQFFGPGTRLTVL.

This clonotype was seen ten or more times. The chain combines TRBV27 with TRBJ1-2, with D tentatively TRBD1 (5 bases). There are 13 residues in the CDR3. V lost 3 bases to trimming and J lost 2 bases, with 7 bases between them. Germline V gene lookup returns CDR1 MNHEY and CDR2 SMNVEV (reference sequence). The CDR3 DNA reads as TGTGCCAGCAGTTTCGCAGGGAACTATGGCTACACCTTC. It yields the protein CASSFAGNYGYTF.

At least ten counts were recorded for this clonotype. The chain carries TRBV5-1 and TRBJ2-7; no clear D. The CDR3 sequence is 11 residues long. The V end was cut by 5 bases, the J end by 3 bases, with 6 bases between. Germline V gene sequence: CDR1 SGHRS, CDR2 YFSETQ. DNA for the CDR3: TGCGCCAGCAGGAACGTCTACGAGCAGTACTTC. Protein sequence: CASRNVYEQYF.

This clonotype has ten or more counts. The CDR3 protein is CRVDRGNEQYF. As DNA, the CDR3 is TGCAGAGTCGACAGGGGTAACGAGCAGTACTTC. The J gene is TRBJ2-7, the V gene TRBV20-1; 8 nucleotides match TRBD1. From germline, CDR1 is DFQATT and CDR2 SNEGSKA (reference sequence). CDR3 size: 11 residues.

The V call is TRBV7-9, the J call TRBJ1-1; no firm D call. This CDR3 spans 13 amino acids. Trimming stripped 5 bases from V and 5 bases from J, with 12 bases between. The germline CDR1 and CDR2 sequences are SEHNR and FQNEAQ (reference sequence). The CDR3 region has the DNA TGTGCCAGCAGCCCAGGACGGGAGACTGAAGCTTTCTTT. Its protein product is CASSPGRETEAFF.

This clonotype has only a few counts. V and J are TRBV20-1 and TRBJ1-5, with TRBD1 matching over 9 bases. The CDR3 spans 15 residues. J gave up 2 bases and V 3 bases, and 5 bases lay outside the gene matches. From germline, CDR1 is DFQATT and CDR2 SNEGSKA (reference sequence). The CDR3 sequence: CSASERQGGNQPQHF. CDR3 coding DNA: TGCAGTGCTAGCGAGCGACAGGGGGGCAATCAGCCCCAGCATTTT.